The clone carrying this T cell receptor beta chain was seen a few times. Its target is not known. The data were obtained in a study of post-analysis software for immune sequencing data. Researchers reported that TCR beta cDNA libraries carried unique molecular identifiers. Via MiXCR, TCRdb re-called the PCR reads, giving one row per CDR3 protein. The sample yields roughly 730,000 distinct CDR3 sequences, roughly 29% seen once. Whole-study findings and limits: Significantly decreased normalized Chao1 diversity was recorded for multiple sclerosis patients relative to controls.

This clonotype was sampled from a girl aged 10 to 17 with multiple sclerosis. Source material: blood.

The CDR3 sequence is CASSQDEIHEQFF. In DNA form, the CDR3 reads TGTGCCAGCAGCCAAGATGAGATCCATGAGCAGTTCTTC. V is TRBV4-2 and J is TRBJ2-1, with unresolved D. Trimming left V 0 bases short and J 8 bases short, with 8 bases between. The CDR3 consists of 13 residues. CDR1 is LGHNA and CDR2 is YNFKEQ in the germline V gene.